This T cell receptor beta chain came from a study of glioma-infiltrating T cells after dendritic cell vaccination. Study-level results: Few patients contributed both blood and tumor specimens.

Germline V lookup: CDR1 SGHNT, CDR2 YYREEE (reference sequence). V was shortened by 5 bases and J by 0 bases, with 12 bases between the two germline ends. The CDR3 has 15 amino acids. Patients had residual fresh-frozen tumor tissue and more than two years of survival data. Sequenced by immunoSEQ multiplex PCR; TCRdb stores in-frame clones only, minus some. The data hold about 73,000 clones, with roughly four fifths observed a single time. Note on this clone: The antigen is not known.

The sample in question was blood, obtained before dendritic cell vaccination. The sequence came from a human donor with glioblastoma. The chain uses TRBV5-4 and TRBJ1-3; D gene uncertain. The CDR3 bases are TGTGCCAGCAGTCCTGGGCCCTACTCTGGAAACACCATATATTTT. Protein sequence: CASSPGPYSGNTIYF.